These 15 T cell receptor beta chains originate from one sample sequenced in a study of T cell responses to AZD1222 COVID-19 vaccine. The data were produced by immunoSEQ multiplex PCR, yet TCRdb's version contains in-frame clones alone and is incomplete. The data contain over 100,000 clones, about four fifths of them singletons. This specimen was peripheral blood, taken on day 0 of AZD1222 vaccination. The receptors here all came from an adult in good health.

CDR3 sequence (DNA): TGTGCCAGCACCGCGGGGGGTAGGAACGAGCAGTACTTC. Translating it yields CASTAGGRNEQYF. This rearrangement joins TRBV28 to TRBJ2-7; 8 positions agree with TRBD2. The junction had 7 bases not matched to a gene; V was cut back by 7 bases and J by 5 bases. The CDR3 contains 13 residues. Germline CDR1 and CDR2: MDHEN and SYDVKM.

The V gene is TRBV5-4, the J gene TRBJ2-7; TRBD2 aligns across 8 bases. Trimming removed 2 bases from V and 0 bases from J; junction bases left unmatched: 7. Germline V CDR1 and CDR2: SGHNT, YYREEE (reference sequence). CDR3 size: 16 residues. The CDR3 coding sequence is TGTGCCAGCAGCTTCCTGACTAGCGATTCCTCCTACGAGCAGTACTTC. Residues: CASSFLTSDSSYEQYF.

Here the CDR3 reads CASSLHTSGVGQETQYF. The CDR3 DNA reads TGTGCCAGCAGCTTACACACTAGCGGGGTTGGCCAAGAGACCCAGTACTTC. This sequence joins TRBV7-9 and TRBJ2-5, with 10 bases matching TRBD2. Trimming at V came to 2 bases and at J to 1 base, leaving 7 bases not matched to a gene. The CDR3 has 17 residues. Germline CDR1 reads SEHNR; CDR2 reads FQNEAQ (reference sequence). Variable domain in full (rest from reference TRBV7-9 and TRBJ2-5): DTGVSQNPRHKITKRGQNVTFRCDPISEHNRLYWYRQTLGQGPEFLTYFQNEAQLEKSRLLSDRFSAERPKGSFSTLEIQRTEQGDSAMYLCASSLHTSGVGQETQYFGPGTRLLVL.

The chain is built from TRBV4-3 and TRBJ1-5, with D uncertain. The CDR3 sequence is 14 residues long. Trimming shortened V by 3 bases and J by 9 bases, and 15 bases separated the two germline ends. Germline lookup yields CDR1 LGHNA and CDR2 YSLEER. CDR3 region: CASSHEPESGPQHF. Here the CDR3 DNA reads TGCGCCAGCAGCCACGAACCCGAGAGTGGGCCCCAGCATTTT.

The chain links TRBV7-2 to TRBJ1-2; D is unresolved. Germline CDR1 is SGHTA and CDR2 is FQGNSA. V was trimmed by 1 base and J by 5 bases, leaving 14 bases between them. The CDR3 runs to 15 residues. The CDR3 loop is CASSLVGGPGYGYTF. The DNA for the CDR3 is TGTGCCAGCAGCTTAGTTGGAGGGCCTGGGTATGGCTACACCTTC.

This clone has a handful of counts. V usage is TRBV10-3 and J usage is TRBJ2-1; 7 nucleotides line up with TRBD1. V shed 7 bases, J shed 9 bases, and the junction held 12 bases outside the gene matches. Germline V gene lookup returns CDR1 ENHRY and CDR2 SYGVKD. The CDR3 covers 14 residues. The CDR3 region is CAINPGTVASEQFF. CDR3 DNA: TGTGCCATCAATCCCGGGACAGTCGCAAGTGAGCAGTTCTTC.

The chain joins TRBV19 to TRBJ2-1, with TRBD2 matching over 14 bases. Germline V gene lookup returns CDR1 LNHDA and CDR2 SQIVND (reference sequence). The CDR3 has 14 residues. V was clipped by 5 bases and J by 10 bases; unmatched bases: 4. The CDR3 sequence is CASSGTSGRREQFF. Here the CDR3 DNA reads TGTGCCAGTAGTGGGACTAGCGGGAGAAGGGAGCAGTTCTTC.

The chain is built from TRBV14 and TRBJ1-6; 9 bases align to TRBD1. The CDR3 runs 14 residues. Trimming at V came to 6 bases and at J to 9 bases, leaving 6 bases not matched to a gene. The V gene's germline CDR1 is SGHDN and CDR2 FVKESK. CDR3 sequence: CASRSQGAGSPLHF. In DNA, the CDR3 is TGTGCCAGCAGATCACAGGGGGCCGGTTCACCCCTCCACTTT.

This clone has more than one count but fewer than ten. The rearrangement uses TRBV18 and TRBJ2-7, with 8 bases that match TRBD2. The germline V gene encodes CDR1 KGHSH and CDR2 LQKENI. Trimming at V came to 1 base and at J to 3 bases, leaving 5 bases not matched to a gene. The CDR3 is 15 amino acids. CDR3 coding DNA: TGTGCCAGCTCACCACAGGCGGGGGGAAGCTACGAGCAGTACTTC. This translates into CASSPQAGGSYEQYF.

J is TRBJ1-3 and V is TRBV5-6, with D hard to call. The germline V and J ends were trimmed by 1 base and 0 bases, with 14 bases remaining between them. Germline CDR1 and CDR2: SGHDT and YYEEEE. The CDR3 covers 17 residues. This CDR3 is CASSLLGRWASGNTIYF. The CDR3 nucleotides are TGTGCCAGCAGCTTGCTCGGTCGCTGGGCCTCTGGAAACACCATATATTTT.

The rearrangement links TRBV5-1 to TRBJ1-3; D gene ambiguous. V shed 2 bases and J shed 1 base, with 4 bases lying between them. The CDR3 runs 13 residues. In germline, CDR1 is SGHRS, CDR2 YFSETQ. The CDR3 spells CASSLQSGNTIYF. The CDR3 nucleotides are TGCGCCAGCAGCTTACAGTCTGGAAACACCATATATTTT.

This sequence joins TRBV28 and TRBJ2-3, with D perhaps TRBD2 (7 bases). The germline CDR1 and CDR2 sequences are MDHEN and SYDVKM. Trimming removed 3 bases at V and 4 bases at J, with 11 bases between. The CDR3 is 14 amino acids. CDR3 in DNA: TGTGCCAGCAGTTTGCCGGGGGGCCCAGATACGCAGTATTTT. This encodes CASSLPGGPDTQYF. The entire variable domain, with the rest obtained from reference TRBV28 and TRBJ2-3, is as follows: DVKVTQSSRYLVKRTGEKVFLECVQDMDHENMFWYRQDPGLGLRLIYFSYDVKMKEKGDIPEGYSVSREKKERFSLILESASTNQTSMYLCASSLPGGPDTQYFGPGTRLTVL.

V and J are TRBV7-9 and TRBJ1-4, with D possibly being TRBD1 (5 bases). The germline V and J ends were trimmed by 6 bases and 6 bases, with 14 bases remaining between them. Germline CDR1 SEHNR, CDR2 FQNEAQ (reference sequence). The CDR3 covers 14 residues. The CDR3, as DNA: TGTGCCAGCAGATACCCAGAAGGGGATGAAAAACTGTTTTTT. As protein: CASRYPEGDEKLFF. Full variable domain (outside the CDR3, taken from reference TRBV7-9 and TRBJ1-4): DTGVSQNPRHKITKRGQNVTFRCDPISEHNRLYWYRQTLGQGPEFLTYFQNEAQLEKSRLLSDRFSAERPKGSFSTLEIQRTEQGDSAMYLCASRYPEGDEKLFFGSGTQLSVL.

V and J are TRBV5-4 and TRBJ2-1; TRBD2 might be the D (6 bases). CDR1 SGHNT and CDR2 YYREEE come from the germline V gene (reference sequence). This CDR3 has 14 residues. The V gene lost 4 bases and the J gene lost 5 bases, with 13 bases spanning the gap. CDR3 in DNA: TGTGCCAGCAGCCCCGCGGCGGGGAACAATGAGCAGTTCTTC. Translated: CASSPAAGNNEQFF.

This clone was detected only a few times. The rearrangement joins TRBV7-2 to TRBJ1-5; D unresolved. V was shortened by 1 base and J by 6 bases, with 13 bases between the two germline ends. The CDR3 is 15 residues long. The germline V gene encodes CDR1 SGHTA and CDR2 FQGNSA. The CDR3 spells CASSLGPALSQPQHF. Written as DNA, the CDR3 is TGTGCCAGCAGCTTAGGTCCAGCACTTAGTCAGCCCCAGCATTTT. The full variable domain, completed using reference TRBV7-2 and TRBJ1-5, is GAGVSQSPSNKVTEKGKDVELRCDPISGHTALYWYRQSLGQGLEFLIYFQGNSAPDKSGLPSDRFSAERTGGSVSTLTIQRTQQEDSAVYLCASSLGPALSQPQHFGDGTRLSIL.